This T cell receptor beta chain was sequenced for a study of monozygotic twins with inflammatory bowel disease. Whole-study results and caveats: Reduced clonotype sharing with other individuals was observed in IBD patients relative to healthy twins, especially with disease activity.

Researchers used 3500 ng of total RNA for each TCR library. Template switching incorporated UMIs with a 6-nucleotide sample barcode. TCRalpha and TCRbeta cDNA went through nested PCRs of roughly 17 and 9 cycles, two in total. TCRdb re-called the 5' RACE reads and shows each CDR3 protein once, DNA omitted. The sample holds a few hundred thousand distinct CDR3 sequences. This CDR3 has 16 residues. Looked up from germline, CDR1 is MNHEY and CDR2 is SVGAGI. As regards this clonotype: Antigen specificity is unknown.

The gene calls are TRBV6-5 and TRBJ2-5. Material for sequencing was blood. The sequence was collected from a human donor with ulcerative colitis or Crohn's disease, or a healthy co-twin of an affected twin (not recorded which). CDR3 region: CASSYSNGGDQETQYF.